This entry describes one T cell receptor (beta chain). The CDR3 spans 15 residues. Germline CDR1 and CDR2: SGHNT and YYREEE (reference sequence). The ends lost 1 base at V and 3 bases at J; junction bases unmatched: 4. This entry is derived from a study of blood T cell repertoires in COVID-19. Only in-frame clones appear in the TCRdb table, and some are missing; sequencing was by immunoSEQ multiplex PCR. The repertoire includes nearly 200,000 clones, 80% to 90% of them detected once, and around 21% sits in the top ten. This clonotype was sampled from a human donor in a cohort sampled during active COVID-19. The source material was peripheral blood. V is TRBV5-4 and J is TRBJ2-3; 8 bases fit TRBD1. CDR3 sequence (DNA): TGTGCCAGCAGCTTGCAGGGGGCCCCAACAGATACGCAGTATTTT. Encoded protein: CASSLQGAPTDTQYF.